This TCR beta chain derives from a study of vaccination and CD4 T cells after COVID-19. Study at large: Samples were taken after vaccination, a median of roughly 65 days after dose two, with a range of 14 to 241.

The treatment was: roughly nine-day PBMC culture with coronavirus spike peptide pools or control peptides (ViraFEST assay). A remark on this clonotype: Its target is unknown.

The CDR3 runs 11 residues. CDR1 and CDR2 from the germline V gene are LNHDA and SQIVND (reference sequence). Trimming took 7 bases from V and 7 from J, leaving 7 bases between them. Oncomine TCR Beta short-read sequencing was applied to DNA from cultured CD4+ T cells. TCRdb re-derived calls from the PCR reads in MiXCR, one entry per CDR3 protein. The table has about 18,000 distinct CDR3 sequences, roughly 55% seen once. This receptor was taken from a human donor who had recovered from COVID-19. Source: CD4+ T cells from blood, cultured in vitro, taken before SARS-CoV-2 vaccination. The genes are TRBV19 and TRBJ2-2, with D possibly being TRBD1 or TRBD2 (6 bases each). The CDR3, as DNA: TGTGCCAGTAAGGGGGGCGGGGAGCTGTTTTTT. This gives the protein CASKGGGELFF.